A selection of T cell receptor beta chains follows, all from one sample in a study of T cell repertoires in cytomegalovirus infection. Via MiXCR, TCRdb re-called the reads, giving one row per CDR3 protein. The sample shows 250,000 to 300,000 distinct CDR3 sequences, approximately 10% of them seen only once. The sample taken for sequencing was PBMCs. The origin of the receptors is a human donor in good health (CMV status not recorded). Some clones in this sample may be carry-over from other donors' samples. Both conserved end residues are part of each CDR3. D genes are given only for firm matches. Some rows have no size entry. The others give once, few or many, or a class for an expanded clone.

size	D	V	J	DNA	CDR3
many	TRBD1	TRBV6-5	TRBJ1-1	TGTGCCAGCAGTAAAGGGACAGGGGAAGCTTTCTTT	CASSKGTGEAFF
NA	NA	TRBV28	TRBJ1-3	TGTGCCAGCAGTTTATGGGCTTCCTCTGGAAACACCATATATTTT	CASSLWASSGNTIYF
many	NA	TRBV5-3	TRBJ2-7	TGTGCCAGCAGCTCTCCGGGAGACTACGAGCAGTACTTC	CASSSPGDYEQYF
many	NA	TRBV7-6	TRBJ1-1	TGTGCCAGCAGCTTAGGGCGGAAGAACACTGAAGCTTTCTTT	CASSLGRKNTEAFF
many	NA	TRBV7-8	TRBJ2-5	TGTGCCAGCAGCTCTGGCTGGGGCGCCCAAGAGACCCAGTACTTC	CASSSGWGAQETQYF
many	TRBD1	TRBV7-2	TRBJ1-6	TGTGCCAGCAGCTCGACAGGGGCCAATAATTCACCCCTCCACTTT	CASSSTGANNSPLHF
NA	NA	TRBV5-1	TRBJ2-4	TGCGCCAGCAGCTCAGACTCAGCCATTCAGTACTTC	CASSSDSAIQYF
few	TRBD2	TRBV27	TRBJ2-5	TGTGCCAGCAGTAGCGGGGGGGAAAGAGAGACCCAGTACTTC	CASSSGGERETQYF
many	TRBD2	TRBV7-2	TRBJ2-5	TGTGCCAGCAGCAAAAACTTACTAGCGGGAGGGGGTGAGACCCAGTACTTC	CASSKNLLAGGGETQYF
few	TRBD2	TRBV6-5	TRBJ2-5	TGTGCCAGCAGTTTTCTGACTAGCGGGGGGGAGGAGACCCAGTACTTC	CASSFLTSGGEETQYF
NA	NA	TRBV4-3	TRBJ2-7	TGCGCCAGCAGCCAGGGTGGGGTCCTCCCGGTGCAGTACTTC	CASSQGGVLPVQYF
many	NA	TRBV15	TRBJ2-3	TGTGCCACCAGCAGAGAAGCAGATACGCAGTATTTT	CATSREADTQYF
few	TRBD1	TRBV6-6	TRBJ1-1	TGTGCCAGCACCACAGGGGGCACGAACACTGAAGCTTTCTTT	CASTTGGTNTEAFF
many	NA	TRBV2	TRBJ1-1	TGTGCCAGCAGTGTTTGGGGTTTCGGCACTGAAGCTTTCTTT	CASSVWGFGTEAFF
many	TRBD1	TRBV5-1	TRBJ2-5	TGCGCCAGCAGCAGATGGACAGGGGGCGTAGAGACCCAGTACTTC	CASSRWTGGVETQYF
NA	NA	TRBV19	TRBJ1-5	TGTGCCAGTAGCCGCCAGGTTATCAATCAGCCCCAGCATTTT	CASSRQVINQPQHF
NA	NA	TRBV20-1	TRBJ1-3	TGCAGTGCTAGGGACACTTCTGGAAACACCATATATTTT	CSARDTSGNTIYF
many	NA	TRBV7-2	TRBJ2-7	TGTGCCAGCAGCTCCGAAGGAGCGGTAAAGGGTCTCGAGCAGTACTTC	CASSSEGAVKGLEQYF
many	NA	TRBV7-6	TRBJ2-3	TGTGCCAGCAGCTTATTCGCGGGGCCCAGCACAGATACGCAGTATTTT	CASSLFAGPSTDTQYF
many	NA	TRBV7-2	TRBJ2-5	TGTGCCAGCAGCCCCGGCTGGACCCAGTACTTC	CASSPGWTQYF
many	NA	TRBV7-2	TRBJ1-5	TGTGCCAGCAGCTCAGAGAAGGGGAGCAATCAGCCCCAGCATTTT	CASSSEKGSNQPQHF
few	NA	TRBV20-1	TRBJ1-4	TGCAGTGCTAGACCGGGGGGATGGGGTGAAAAACTGTTTTTT	CSARPGGWGEKLFF
many	NA	TRBV5-5	TRBJ2-7	TGTGCCAGCAGCTCCAGGGACTACGAGCAGTACTTC	CASSSRDYEQYF
many	NA	TRBV18	TRBJ2-1	TGTGCCAGCTCACAGCGGGCAAAAGACAATGAGCAGTTCTTC	CASSQRAKDNEQFF
NA	NA	TRBV28	TRBJ2-1	TGTGCCAGCAGTTCTAACATAGCTGGGTCCTACAATGAGCAGTTCTTC	CASSSNIAGSYNEQFF
many	TRBD1	TRBV7-2	TRBJ1-5	TGTGCCAGCAGCCGACAGGGGGTTGGCAATCAGCCCCAGCATTTT	CASSRQGVGNQPQHF
many	TRBD2	TRBV6-2/TRBV6-3	TRBJ2-2	TGTGCCAGCACCACCTCCCTTGGACTAGCGGGCGCGAACACCGGGGAGCTGTTTTTT	CASTTSLGLAGANTGELFF
NA	TRBD1	TRBV6-2/TRBV6-3	TRBJ1-6	TGTGCCAGCAAAGGACCGGGACAGAGCTCCTATAATTCACCCCTCCACTTT	CASKGPGQSSYNSPLHF
few	TRBD1	TRBV7-9	TRBJ1-1	TGTGCCAGCAGCTCCCCCCGACAGGGGGCGAACACTGAAGCTTTCTTT	CASSSPRQGANTEAFF
many	NA	TRBV4-2	TRBJ1-5	TGTGCCAGCAGCCTTAAGGAGCAGGGAGGTCAGCCCCAGCATTTT	CASSLKEQGGQPQHF
NA	TRBD2	TRBV18	TRBJ2-1	TGTGCCAGCTCACCACGTCCGTCTAGCGGGACCTATGAGCAGTTCTTC	CASSPRPSSGTYEQFF
NA	TRBD2	TRBV6-2/TRBV6-3	TRBJ2-3	TGTGCCACCCAAGGGAGCGGGAGAACAGATACGCAGTATTTT	CATQGSGRTDTQYF
many	NA	TRBV28	TRBJ1-5	TGTGCCAGCAGCTTAAGCCTGAGCAATCAGCCCCAGCATTTT	CASSLSLSNQPQHF
NA	NA	TRBV29-1	TRBJ2-1	TGCAGCGTTGGAAACGTCAATGAGCAGTTCTTC	CSVGNVNEQFF
many	NA	TRBV11-2	TRBJ1-3	TGTGCCAGCAGCCTGAAAGGAAACACCATATATTTT	CASSLKGNTIYF
NA	TRBD1	TRBV18	TRBJ1-1	TGTGCCAGCTCACCAGAGCCAGGGGGTGAAGCTTTCTTT	CASSPEPGGEAFF